The next 30 T cell receptor beta chains were all read from a single sample in a study of blood T cell repertoires in COVID-19 (dated by TCRdb to 2020 to 2022). Library preparation used the immunoSEQ multiplex PCR assay. Here the immuneACCESS table is served through TCRdb, limited to in-frame sequences with V and J called. Missing clones are a known gap in these copies; in checked studies unresolved V genes cover under half, and the rest lacks a known reason. For this sample there are roughly 200,000 clones; about 81% appear just once. The ten top clones hold 9.2% of the sample. Specimen: PBMCs or T cells enriched from blood (not recorded which). The receptors come from a man aged 40-55 years who had recovered from COVID-19.

The chain joins TRBV24-1 to TRBJ2-1, with 8 positions matching TRBD2. CDR3 length: 16 amino acids. Germline assignment: CDR1 KGHDR and CDR2 SFDVKD. Germline trimming cut 5 bases from V and 8 bases from J; bases unmatched to any gene: 13. CDR3 amino acids: CATSAKREKFLYEQFF. The CDR3 DNA reads as TGTGCCACCAGTGCCAAGCGGGAGAAATTTTTGTATGAGCAGTTCTTC.

V gene TRBV7-9 combines with J gene TRBJ2-7, with D unclear. The length of the CDR3 is 13 residues. The germline V gene has CDR1 SEHNR and CDR2 FQNEAQ (reference sequence). Trimming took off 1 base at V and 6 bases at J, with 10 bases between the two ends. CDR3 protein: CASSLVATSEQYF. The CDR3 nucleotides read TGTGCCAGCAGCTTAGTGGCAACCTCCGAGCAGTACTTC.

This chain uses TRBV5-4 with TRBJ2-1; 9 positions agree with TRBD2. Germline assignment: CDR1 SGHNT and CDR2 YYREEE (reference sequence). The ends lost 0 bases at V and 7 bases at J; junction bases unmatched: 5. This CDR3 is built from 15 residues. CDR3 in amino acids: CASSLEGSGGNEQFF. The CDR3 DNA follows: TGTGCCAGCAGCTTGGAGGGTAGCGGGGGAAATGAGCAGTTCTTC.

The V gene is TRBV19, the J gene TRBJ1-5; 7 bases map to TRBD1. The V gene end was trimmed by 6 bases and the J gene end by 4 bases; junction bases not matched to a gene: 9. Germline values: CDR1 LNHDA, CDR2 SQIVND (reference sequence). There are 15 residues in the CDR3. This chain's CDR3 is CASRQGLQLNQPQHF. For the CDR3, the DNA is TGTGCCAGTAGACAGGGGCTACAACTAAATCAGCCCCAGCATTTT.

The rearrangement uses TRBV2 and TRBJ2-3; D gene unclear. Trimming shortened V by 4 bases and J by 7 bases, and 18 bases separated the two germline ends. This CDR3 has 15 residues. Looked up from germline, CDR1 is SNHLY and CDR2 is FYNNEI. In nucleotides, the CDR3 is TGTGCCAGCAGTGCGCCTAGGTCCGGAACTCATACGCAGTATTTT. It yields the protein CASSAPRSGTHTQYF.

The sample holds one count of this clone. The J gene is TRBJ1-2, the V gene TRBV6-4, with D maybe TRBD1 (6 bases). Germline assignment: CDR1 MRHNA and CDR2 SNTAGT. CDR3 length: 14 residues. The V gene lost 4 bases and the J gene lost 8 bases, with 17 bases spanning the gap. The CDR3 sequence is CASSATQGGYGYTF. The CDR3 DNA is TGTGCCAGCAGTGCTACACAGGGTGGATACGGCTACACCTTC.

The chain is built from TRBV3-1 (or the pseudogene TRBV3-2) and TRBJ2-1; TRBD1 might be the D (5 bases). This CDR3 has 14 amino acids. Germline values: CDR1 LGHDT, CDR2 YNNKEL (reference sequence). V gave up 1 base and J gave up 9 bases, with 13 bases separating them. CDR3 nucleotide sequence: TGTGCCAGCAGCCAAGCCAGGCAAAGGGGTGAGCAGTTCTTC. As protein: CASSQARQRGEQFF.

The V and J genes are TRBV29-1 and TRBJ2-7, with TRBD2 matching 9 bases. Germline-derived CDR1 and CDR2 are SQVTM and ANQGSEA. J gave up 2 bases and V 7 bases, and 9 bases lay outside the gene matches. The CDR3 is made up of 14 amino acids. The CDR3: CSAALTSGPYEQYF. CDR3 DNA sequence: TGCAGCGCAGCATTGACTAGCGGACCCTACGAGCAGTACTTC.

This clone has just a few counts. The gene calls are TRBV11-1 and TRBJ2-7, with 7 bases aligning to TRBD1. The V gene's germline CDR1 is SGHAT and CDR2 FQDESV (reference sequence). This CDR3 comprises 15 residues. Trimming removed 1 base from V and 0 bases from J; junction bases left unmatched: 3. CDR3 DNA sequence: TGTGCCAGCAGCTTAGGCAGGGGGAGCTCCTACGAGCAGTACTTC. This encodes CASSLGRGSSYEQYF. Together with reference TRBV11-1 and TRBJ2-7, the CDR3 gives the full variable domain: EAEVAQSPRYKITEKSQAVAFWCDPISGHATLYWYRQILGQGPELLVQFQDESVVDDSQLPKDRFSAERLKGVDSTLKIQPAELGDSAMYLCASSLGRGSSYEQYFGPGTRLTVT.

This clone has just a few counts. The J gene is TRBJ1-1, the V gene TRBV7-9; D call uncertain. Germline CDR1 SEHNR, CDR2 FQNEAQ (reference sequence). There are 12 residues in the CDR3. V lost 3 bases and J lost 5, with 7 bases in between. The CDR3, as DNA: TGTGCCAGCAGCTTCTCTATGACTGAAGCTTTCTTT. This encodes CASSFSMTEAFF.

The rearrangement joins TRBV2 to TRBJ1-2; the match to TRBD1 covers 8 bases. The CDR3 covers 15 residues. Germline V gene sequence: CDR1 SNHLY, CDR2 FYNNEI. The trim removed 3 bases at V and 4 bases at J, leaving 7 bases unmatched. The CDR3 is CASSEGKGQGYGYTF. The DNA for the CDR3 is TGTGCCAGCAGTGAGGGAAAAGGACAGGGCTATGGCTACACCTTC.

This chain connects TRBV2 to TRBJ2-4; possibly TRBD2 for D (5 bases). CDR1 and CDR2 from the germline V gene are SNHLY and FYNNEI. Trimming shortened V by 7 bases and J by 2 bases, and 21 bases separated the two germline ends. This CDR3 region has 17 residues. The CDR3 DNA is TGTGCCAGCATTTACTCAGTCACACCCGGGACCAAAAACATTCAGTACTTC. Translating it yields CASIYSVTPGTKNIQYF. The entire variable domain, with the rest obtained from reference TRBV2 and TRBJ2-4, is as follows: EPEVTQTPSHQVTQMGQEVILRCVPISNHLYFYWYRQILGQKVEFLVSFYNNEISEKSEIFDDQFSVERPDGSNFTLKIRSTKLEDSAMYFCASIYSVTPGTKNIQYFGAGTRLSVL.

CDR3 sequence reads: CASSLALRGGPLGYNEQFF. DNA for the CDR3: TGCGCCAGCAGCTTGGCTTTGCGGGGGGGCCCGCTAGGTTACAATGAGCAGTTCTTC. V gene TRBV5-1 combines with J gene TRBJ2-1, with 9 bases aligning to TRBD2. There are 19 residues in the CDR3. CDR1 is SGHRS and CDR2 is YFSETQ in the germline V gene. V lost 0 bases to trimming and J lost 4 bases; unmatched junction nucleotides: 14.

V usage is TRBV6-5 and J usage is TRBJ2-7, with 8 bases that match TRBD2. The CDR3 spans 15 residues. V lost 7 bases, J lost 3 bases, and 11 bases stayed unmatched. Germline V CDR1 and CDR2: MNHEY, SVGAGI. This chain's CDR3 is CASTDGGGDRYEQYF. The CDR3 DNA is TGTGCCAGCACCGACGGGGGGGGCGATCGCTACGAGCAGTACTTC.

This clone was observed a single time. CDR3 protein: CASSPDTGELFF. CDR3 in DNA: TGTGCCAGCAGTCCAGACACCGGGGAGCTGTTTTTT. The V and J genes are TRBV12-3 or TRBV12-4 and TRBJ2-2; D ambiguous. V gave up 5 bases and J gave up 3 bases, with 4 bases separating them. CDR3 length: 12 amino acids.

The CDR3 bases are TGTGCCAGCAGCCCCGGTGGTGGGAGTAGAGAGCCCCAGCATTTT. As protein: CASSPGGGSREPQHF. The genes are TRBV6-5 and TRBJ1-5; D is unresolved. V lost 6 bases and J lost 8, with 20 bases in between. CDR1 is MNHEY and CDR2 is SVGAGI in the germline V gene. The CDR3 covers 15 residues.

This clone was seen ten or more times. The chain is built from TRBV6-5 and TRBJ1-4; possible D gene TRBD1, 5 bases. V lost 10 bases and J 4 bases, leaving 13 bases between the germline ends. This CDR3 contains 13 residues. CDR1 is MNHEY, CDR2 SVGAGI, per germline. DNA of the CDR3: TGTGCCACCTTCGACAGACATAATGAAAAACTGTTTTTT. It encodes CATFDRHNEKLFF.

Details on this clone: Different DNA sequences within this sample yield the same CDR3. The chain couples TRBV5-1 to TRBJ2-1; D gene uncertain. The CDR3 covers 12 residues. CDR1 and CDR2 from the germline V gene are SGHRS and YFSETQ. Between the trimmed V and J ends, which lost 2 bases and 6 bases, there was a span of 6 bases. The CDR3 DNA follows: TGCGCCAGCAGCTTCCCGTCCAATGAGCAGTTCTTC. This sequence encodes CASSFPSNEQFF.

The chain joins TRBV6-1 to TRBJ1-1; no firm D call. The length of the CDR3 is 13 residues. Germline V gives CDR1 MNHNS, CDR2 SASEGT. The V end lost 2 bases, the J end lost 3 bases, and 7 bases lay between the germline ends. CDR3 in DNA: TGTGCCAGCAGTGAACGGAGGCACACTGAAGCTTTCTTT. Residues: CASSERRHTEAFF.

This chain uses TRBV21-1 with TRBJ1-6; the DNA was not used to check the table's D call, TRBD1. TRBV21-1 is shown as a pseudogene. The CDR3 extends over 15 amino acids. This CDR3 reads CASSKEKGGDSPLHF. The CDR3 nucleotides read TGTGCCAGCAGCAAAGAGAAAGGGGGCGATTCACCCCTCCACTTT.

This clone was counted only a few times. The J gene is TRBJ1-6, the V gene TRBV2; D ambiguous. The germline gives CDR1 SNHLY, CDR2 FYNNEI. The CDR3 runs 14 residues. Trimming left V 4 bases short and J 10 bases short, with 14 bases between. CDR3 nucleotides: TGTGCCAGCAGTGCGTCGGAGGTTTGGTCACCCCTCCACTTT. Translation: CASSASEVWSPLHF. Together with reference TRBV2 and TRBJ1-6, the CDR3 gives the full variable domain: EPEVTQTPSHQVTQMGQEVILRCVPISNHLYFYWYRQILGQKVEFLVSFYNNEISEKSEIFDDQFSVERPDGSNFTLKIRSTKLEDSAMYFCASSASEVWSPLHFGNGTRLTVT.

This clone was counted between two and nine times. The chain couples TRBV19 to TRBJ2-2; D is possibly TRBD1 (6 bases). The CDR3 extends over 15 amino acids. V was cut by 3 bases and J by 4 bases, with 12 bases left in between. Per germline, CDR1 LNHDA and CDR2 SQIVND (reference sequence). The CDR3 sequence is CASSIPPGATGELFF. CDR3 sequence (DNA): TGTGCCAGTAGTATTCCCCCAGGGGCCACCGGGGAGCTGTTTTTT.

This chain joins TRBV19 and TRBJ2-1, with TRBD2 matching 10 bases. CDR1 LNHDA and CDR2 SQIVND come from the germline V gene (reference sequence). This CDR3 is 15 amino acids long. Trimming removed 8 bases from V and 10 bases from J; junction bases left unmatched: 14. The CDR3 DNA reads as TGTGCCAGTGATAAAGGACTAGCGGTCGGAGGGGAGCAGTTCTTC. Translated, it gives CASDKGLAVGGEQFF.

The chain links TRBV18 to TRBJ1-1; weak D call: TRBD1 (5 bases). There are 14 residues in the CDR3. V dropped 6 bases and J dropped 7 bases, with 18 bases sitting between them. Germline CDR1 is KGHSH and CDR2 is LQKENI. The CDR3 DNA sequence: TGTGCCAGCTCCAACGGGGGGTCGAGTGTTGAAGCTTTCTTT. Its protein product is CASSNGGSSVEAFF.

The chain carries TRBV19 and TRBJ2-1, with 9 bases that match TRBD2. Per germline, CDR1 LNHDA and CDR2 SQIVND (reference sequence). The CDR3 length is 16 residues. The V segment lost 6 bases and the J segment 0 bases; nucleotides outside the gene matches: 6. The CDR3 region is CASRRLAESSYNEQFF. The CDR3 bases are TGTGCCAGTAGGAGACTAGCGGAGAGCTCCTACAATGAGCAGTTCTTC.

J is TRBJ2-3 and V is TRBV18; D not certain. V gave up 2 bases and J gave up 0 bases, with 9 bases separating them. Germline V gene data show CDR1 as KGHSH and CDR2 as LQKENI. CDR3 length: 15 amino acids. The CDR3 DNA is TGTGCCAGCTCACCAAATCCTTCTAGCACAGATACGCAGTATTTT. Protein product: CASSPNPSSTDTQYF.

V gene TRBV5-1 combines with J gene TRBJ1-5, with D possibly matching TRBD1 (5 bases). The CDR3 has 15 amino acids. CDR1 is SGHRS and CDR2 is YFSETQ in the germline V gene. With 0 bases removed from V and 7 bases from J, the gap between germline ends came to 14 bases. CDR3: CASSLVGREGQPQHF. The CDR3 DNA follows: TGCGCCAGCAGCTTGGTCGGCAGGGAAGGACAGCCCCAGCATTTT.

This clone was seen more than once but under ten times. The chain carries TRBV11-2 and TRBJ2-6; unclear D gene. With 0 bases removed from V and 0 bases from J, the gap between germline ends came to 15 bases. Germline CDR1 SGHAT, CDR2 FQNNGV. The CDR3 runs 19 residues. The CDR3 DNA is TGTGCCAGCAGCTTAGATATCTTTAACAGACACTCTGGGGCCAACGTCCTGACTTTC. Protein product: CASSLDIFNRHSGANVLTF. Full variable domain (missing parts from reference TRBV11-2 and TRBJ2-6): EAGVAQSPRYKIIEKRQSVAFWCNPISGHATLYWYQQILGQGPKLLIQFQNNGVVDDSQLPKDRFSAERLKGVDSTLKIQPAKLEDSAVYLCASSLDIFNRHSGANVLTFGAGSRLTVL.

This clone was picked up one time. CDR3: CASSRRTGGTDTQYF. DNA for the CDR3: TGTGCCAGCAGCCGCCGGACAGGCGGCACAGATACGCAGTATTTT. The chain carries TRBV7-9 and TRBJ2-3; TRBD1 agrees at 7 bases. CDR1 SEHNR and CDR2 FQNEAQ come from the germline V gene (reference sequence). Germline trimming cut 5 bases from V and 1 base from J; bases unmatched to any gene: 6. The length of the CDR3 is 15 residues.

V usage is TRBV5-1 and J usage is TRBJ2-7; the D gene is possibly TRBD2 (6 bases). Trimming left V 0 bases short and J 0 bases short, with 13 bases between. Germline CDR1 SGHRS, CDR2 YFSETQ. CDR3 size: 16 residues. This chain's CDR3 is CASSLDSGGISYEQYF. The CDR3 nucleotides are TGCGCCAGCAGCTTGGATTCTGGGGGGATCTCCTACGAGCAGTACTTC. The variable domain in full, completed from reference TRBV5-1 and TRBJ2-7, reads KAGVTQTPRYLIKTRGQQVTLSCSPISGHRSVSWYQQTPGQGLQFLFEYFSETQRNKGNFPGRFSGRQFSNSRSEMNVSTLELGDSALYLCASSLDSGGISYEQYFGPGTRLTVT.